Given below is one T cell receptor beta chain in context. Its antigen is unidentified. Measured with immunoSEQ multiplex PCR; TCRdb has only the in-frame clones, and not every one. This sample has tens of thousands of clones, with 81% found just once. The data were obtained in a study of PD-L1 blockade in urothelial cancer. Study-wide context: About nine tenths of the roughly 29 patients comprised males who had bladder-origin urothelial cancer. Peripheral blood specimens exhibited a median yield of around 150,000 T cells. Blood was evaluated 3 weeks (second dose) and 6 weeks after therapy began.

General study findings and limits: Pretreatment TCR clonality in blood under the median foretold superior survival.

The time point: pretreatment peripheral blood. V shed 3 bases and J shed 8 bases, with 8 bases lying between them. CDR1 is SGHDT and CDR2 is YYEEEE in the germline V gene. The length of the CDR3 is 11 residues. The specimen comprised PBMCs, sampled around atezolizumab (anti-PD-L1) treatment. This sequence was found in a man aged 70 or older with urothelial cancer. The chain carries TRBV5-6 and TRBJ1-1, with D unclear. CDR3 DNA: TGTGCCAGCAGCTCATTCAGGGAAGCTTTCTTT. Protein: CASSSFREAFF.